The rows below give T cell receptor beta chains drawn from one sample of a study of control samples from healthy donors and cancer patients. Data came from immunoSEQ multiplex PCR; TCRdb stores just in-frame clones and leaves some out. The table shows approximately 150,000 clones, with roughly 94% occurring only once. Specimen: PBMCs. These receptors all come from a man in his fifties or sixties with colorectal cancer. The CDR3 runs from the conserved cysteine through the conserved F or W.

TRBV3-1/TRBV3-2	TRBJ2-3	CASSHPSGVIQYF
TRBV6-1	TRBJ1-1	CASSEAGLPNTEAFF
TRBV4-1	TRBJ1-4	CASSQETVANEKLFF
TRBV6-5	TRBJ2-3	CASSRPDDTQYF
TRBV14	TRBJ2-7	CASSQGSGAGLYEQYF
TRBV11-2	TRBJ2-3	CASSLWGARGTDTQYF
TRBV5-8	TRBJ1-1	CASSLDRMTEAFF
TRBV6-1	TRBJ1-4	CASSDWTGFASSLDEKLFF
TRBV9	TRBJ1-6	CASSVAVRGSPLHF
TRBV24-1	TRBJ2-7	CATSDAARDRASEQYF
TRBV27	TRBJ1-1	CASSFQGTEAFF
TRBV6-1	TRBJ2-4	CASSGDRRLAKNIQYF
TRBV2	TRBJ2-7	CASSPGQGAYEQYF
TRBV23-1	TRBJ1-5	CASSQCQGNQPQHF
TRBV6-5	TRBJ1-3	CASSYSQSSGNTIYF
TRBV5-1	TRBJ1-1	CASSFGQGMNTEAFF
TRBV19	TRBJ1-5	CASSGQGGQPQHF
TRBV18	TRBJ2-3	CASCPPGQSTDTQYF
TRBV11-2	TRBJ2-5	CASSPRASGGLETQYF
TRBV5-1	TRBJ1-4	CASSLGQGGEKLFF
TRBV7-8	TRBJ2-7	CASSSRQGSYEQYF
TRBV7-9	TRBJ1-3	CASSPFPSEGNTIYF
TRBV30	TRBJ1-5	CAWSAGNQPQHF
TRBV7-2	TRBJ2-5	CASSPLAGDMATQYF
TRBV10-3	TRBJ2-3	CAIKPEGDTQYF
TRBV6-5	TRBJ1-1	CASRYIPFLNTEAFF
TRBV5-4	TRBJ1-2	CASSPGQARYGPTF
TRBV19	TRBJ1-5	CASQRGNVYQPQHF
TRBV30	TRBJ2-7	CAWSLGQVYEQYF
TRBV12-3/TRBV12-4	TRBJ2-7	CASSSGVEQYF
TRBV11-2	TRBJ1-1	CASFSRGELGTEAFF
TRBV13	TRBJ1-1	CASSLARPNTEAFF
TRBV19	TRBJ2-3	CASSGLAGATQYF
TRBV3-1/TRBV3-2	TRBJ2-2	CASSQGLNTGELFF
TRBV4-3	TRBJ2-1	CASSQDRTSYNEQFF
TRBV10-2	TRBJ1-1	CASSEGSPLTEAFF
TRBV27	TRBJ2-1	CASSKIAGVNNEQFF
TRBV6-6	TRBJ1-5	CASRRGNSNQPQHF
TRBV19	TRBJ2-1	CASSMGQGAYNEQFF
TRBV6-6	TRBJ1-4	CASSPKQGRQTNEKLFF
TRBV11-1	TRBJ1-2	CASSIGQGDGYTF